This T cell receptor (beta chain) was profiled in a study of blood T cell repertoires in COVID-19. Background on the study: The samples span acute and convalescent COVID-19 from the United States, Italy and Spain. In each case, the material was cDNA or gDNA derived from T cells, B-cell-depleted T cells, or PBMCs.

In the source study's methods: Nucleated cell number was recorded as an estimate derived from reference gene primer amplification. Sequencing used immunoSEQ multiplex PCR; TCRdb keeps in-frame clones, though not all of them. That table gives V, J and clone size, and the DNA gave D and trimming. The data show 200,000 to 250,000 clones, around four fifths seen once. This clone was counted between two and nine times. This CDR3 has 15 amino acids. The germline V gene has CDR1 SGHAT and CDR2 FQNNGV. Trimming shortened V by 3 bases and J by 4 bases, and 12 bases separated the two germline ends. Sequences were obtained from peripheral blood. V gene TRBV11-2 combines with J gene TRBJ1-4; TRBD1 is a possible D gene (5 bases). The clonotype originates from a man over 45 with active or convalescent COVID-19. The CDR3 reads CASSLRGGDNEKLFF. CDR3 nucleotides: TGTGCCAGCAGCTTGCGGGGGGGTGATAATGAAAAACTGTTTTTT.